The TCR beta chain under discussion was sequenced for a study of T cells after yellow fever vaccination. Study context: The SMART-Seq v4 Ultra Low Input method served to prepare the low-cell-number fractions. Study-wide points: A faster peak, day 5 versus 15, was reached by the weaker secondary response. Post-booster repertoires again held most primary-vaccination clones (about 96% CD4, approximately 90% CD8).

UMIs and a universal primer site were added when TCR cDNA was made by 5'RACE template switching. In TCRdb, the 5' RACE reads were re-called with MiXCR into one record per CDR3 protein. The sample has 300,000 to 400,000 distinct CDR3 sequences; about 8.7% are singletons. Comment on this clonotype: What it recognizes is unknown.

The germline gives CDR1 LGHNA, CDR2 YNFKEQ. The CDR3 has 19 residues. V was clipped by 1 base and J by 5 bases; unmatched bases: 15. The TCR originated in a man aged 18 to 29 who received the YFV17D yellow fever vaccine. The rearrangement links TRBV4-2 to TRBJ2-3, with 10 positions matching TRBD2. Sequencing was performed on PBMCs, taken on the day of the first yellow fever vaccination. The CDR3 DNA follows: TGTGCCAGCAGCCAAGGGTCCAGCGGGGGGGCTAGTGGTATAGATACGCAGTATTTT. Translation: CASSQGSSGGASGIDTQYF.